This passage covers 21 T cell receptor beta chains from one sample sequenced in a study of regulatory T cells in long-lasting Graves disease. Construction of TCR beta libraries relied on iRepertoire HTBI primers and on Arm-PCR targeting CDR3 regions. TCRdb fed the multiplex PCR reads into MiXCR, producing one record per CDR3 protein. The sample records roughly 450,000 distinct CDR3 sequences, less than 25% being singletons. Noted time point: persistent/refractory GD, antithyroid drugs over 5 years with positive TRAb. Generation of the TCR library employed RNA extracted from PBMCs. The material sequenced was peripheral blood mononuclear cells (PBMCs), taken when the disease was refractory, from a patient treated with antithyroid drugs. All receptors come from a female donor with Graves disease.

The sample holds many counts of this clonotype. This chain joins TRBV28 and TRBJ1-5; no definite D call. This CDR3 has 15 residues. V was trimmed by 7 bases and J by 4 bases, leaving 17 bases between them. The germline V gene has CDR1 MDHEN and CDR2 SYDVKM. Written as DNA, the CDR3 is TGTGCCAGCACCCCGGCAGGCAGGCGGAATCAGCCCCAGCATTTT. Protein sequence: CASTPAGRRNQPQHF.

This clonotype appeared many times. The chain recombines TRBV20-1 with TRBJ1-1; D perhaps matches TRBD1 (5 bases). V was trimmed by 2 bases and J by 5 bases, leaving 15 bases between them. Per germline, CDR1 DFQATT and CDR2 SNEGSKA (reference sequence). This CDR3 spans 14 amino acids. CDR3 loop: CSARPRAGETEAFF. As DNA, the CDR3 is TGCAGTGCTAGACCCAGGGCAGGAGAGACTGAAGCTTTCTTT.

The J gene is TRBJ1-2, the V gene TRBV28; D is unclear. The CDR3 contains 12 residues. CDR1 is MDHEN and CDR2 is SYDVKM in the germline V gene. CDR3 protein: CATSEDNYGYTF. Here the CDR3 DNA reads TGTGCTACTTCGGAGGATAACTATGGCTACACCTTC.

This clonotype showed up many times. The chain links TRBV11-2 to TRBJ2-2, with 8 bases aligning to TRBD2. The junction had 5 bases not matched to a gene; V was cut back by 4 bases and J by 4 bases. The CDR3 is 15 amino acids. CDR1 SGHAT and CDR2 FQNNGV come from the germline V gene. The DNA of the CDR3 is TGTGCCAGCAGCTCAGGGACTAGAAGCACCGGGGAGCTGTTTTTT. This encodes CASSSGTRSTGELFF.

This clonotype was observed at least ten times. The rearrangement joins TRBV28 to TRBJ1-4, with D possibly matching TRBD1 (6 bases). CDR3 size: 14 residues. Trimming took off 6 bases at V and 5 bases at J, with 13 bases between the two ends. Germline values: CDR1 MDHEN, CDR2 SYDVKM. CDR3 loop: CASSHQGRNEKLFF. The CDR3 DNA reads as TGTGCCAGCAGCCATCAGGGGCGCAATGAAAAACTGTTTTTT.

This clonotype was counted many times. The gene calls are TRBV12-3 or TRBV12-4 and TRBJ2-2; the D call may be TRBD1 or TRBD2 (5 bases each). The CDR3 sequence is 13 residues long. The V and J ends lost 10 bases and 6 bases respectively, with 15 bases between them. The CDR3 spells CAIITEGSGELFF. Here the CDR3 DNA reads TGTGCCATCATTACCGAGGGGTCCGGGGAGCTGTTTTTT.

This clonotype appeared once. V usage is TRBV4-3 and J usage is TRBJ2-4; D remains unclear. Germline CDR1 is LGHNA and CDR2 is YSLEER. Trimming pared 0 bases from V and 1 base from J, leaving 7 bases between. The CDR3 covers 15 residues. This chain's CDR3 is CASSQDSVAKNIQYF. The CDR3 coding sequence is TGCGCCAGCAGCCAAGATTCAGTGGCCAAAAACATTCAGTACTTC.

This clonotype has just a few counts. The chain links TRBV2 to TRBJ2-5; 12 bases map to TRBD2. CDR1 is SNHLY, CDR2 FYNNEI, per germline. The CDR3 sequence is 15 residues long. The junction had 3 bases not matched to a gene; V was cut back by 5 bases and J by 2 bases. CDR3 nucleotide sequence: TGTGCCAGCAGTCGCGGACTAGCGGGGCAAGAGACCCAGTACTTC. Its translation: CASSRGLAGQETQYF. Looking up the rest from reference TRBV2 and TRBJ2-5 gives the full variable domain: EPEVTQTPSHQVTQMGQEVILRCVPISNHLYFYWYRQILGQKVEFLVSFYNNEISEKSEIFDDQFSVERPDGSNFTLKIRSTKLEDSAMYFCASSRGLAGQETQYFGPGTRLLVL.

In its sample, this clonotype was seen many times. This rearrangement joins TRBV20-1 to TRBJ2-7, with TRBD2 identical over 13 bases. Germline-derived CDR1 and CDR2 are DFQATT and SNEGSKA (reference sequence). The ends lost 1 base at V and 3 bases at J; junction bases unmatched: 3. The CDR3 length is 15 residues. The CDR3 DNA is TGCAGTGCTAGAGTGTGGACTAGCGGGGGCTACGAGCAGTACTTC. Its protein is CSARVWTSGGYEQYF.

The sample holds many counts of this clonotype. This rearrangement joins TRBV28 to TRBJ2-7, with 8 nucleotides matching TRBD1. This CDR3 has 17 amino acids. Trimming cost V 8 bases and J 0 bases; bases outside gene matches: 15. Germline V gene lookup returns CDR1 MDHEN and CDR2 SYDVKM. CDR3 sequence: CASRATPRGTGSYEQYF. Written as DNA, the CDR3 is TGTGCCAGCCGAGCCACCCCCCGTGGGACAGGCTCCTACGAGCAGTACTTC.

The CDR3 DNA is TGTGCCAGTCCGGGGCCACCGGGGGTGCATGAGCAGTTCTTC. Translating it yields CASPGPPGVHEQFF. The V and J genes are TRBV28 and TRBJ2-1; D might be TRBD2 (6 bases). Germline CDR1 and CDR2: MDHEN and SYDVKM. The CDR3 is made up of 14 amino acids. The V gene lost 9 bases and the J gene lost 8 bases, with 20 bases spanning the gap.

This clonotype appeared a few times. This chain joins TRBV28 and TRBJ2-7; D not resolved. CDR1 is MDHEN, CDR2 SYDVKM, per germline. The V gene lost 5 bases and the J gene lost 1 base, with 15 bases spanning the gap. The CDR3 is 15 amino acids. The CDR3: CASSDHTLGSYEQYF. CDR3 sequence (DNA): TGTGCCAGCAGTGACCACACCCTGGGTTCCTACGAGCAGTACTTC.

This clonotype was picked up a small number of times. This chain joins TRBV20-1 and TRBJ2-7, with a tentative D call TRBD2 (6 bases). The CDR3 spans 13 residues. V was pared by 7 bases and J by 0 bases, with 13 bases between. Looked up from germline, CDR1 is DFQATT and CDR2 is SNEGSKA (reference sequence). The CDR3 is CSESRGVSYEQYF. The CDR3, as DNA: TGCAGTGAATCCCGCGGGGTCTCCTACGAGCAGTACTTC.

This clonotype was found many times. This chain uses TRBV27 with TRBJ1-2; D may be TRBD1 (5 bases). Germline-derived CDR1 and CDR2 are MNHEY and SMNVEV (reference sequence). The CDR3 is 15 amino acids. V lost 0 bases, J lost 6 bases, and 14 bases lay in between. The CDR3 loop reads CASSLSSTAVNGYTF. The CDR3 DNA reads TGTGCCAGCAGTTTATCCTCGACAGCCGTGAATGGCTACACCTTC.

This clonotype was counted between two and nine times. The chain recombines TRBV20-1 with TRBJ1-2, with TRBD1 matching over 7 bases. Per germline, CDR1 DFQATT and CDR2 SNEGSKA (reference sequence). The CDR3 length is 12 residues. The V gene end was trimmed by 5 bases and the J gene end by 7 bases; junction bases not matched to a gene: 7. CDR3 region: CSARKTGFGYTF. CDR3 DNA: TGCAGTGCTCGGAAGACAGGGTTTGGCTACACCTTC.

There are many counts of this clonotype. The V call is TRBV12-3 or TRBV12-4, the J call TRBJ2-7; D remains ambiguous. The CDR3 has 12 residues. V dropped 8 bases and J dropped 7 bases, with 15 bases sitting between them. This CDR3 reads CASVRPGGEQYF. The CDR3 DNA sequence: TGTGCCAGCGTTCGACCGGGTGGAGAGCAGTACTTC.

Only a few counts were recorded for this clonotype. The V and J genes are TRBV7-9 and TRBJ2-7, with 8 bases that match TRBD2. Germline V CDR1 and CDR2: SEHNR, FQNEAQ (reference sequence). Trimming cost V 5 bases and J 6 bases; bases outside gene matches: 18. This CDR3 has 17 amino acids. The CDR3 DNA follows: TGTGCCAGCAGCAGTCCCGGGACTAGTTGGGGAACGGGCGAGCAGTACTTC. Protein sequence: CASSSPGTSWGTGEQYF.

Details on this clonotype: A much more abundant neighbour one base away suggests this may be a read error. The rearrangement links TRBV7-8 to TRBJ2-5; D gene uncertain. The germline V gene encodes CDR1 SGHVS and CDR2 FQNEAQ. This CDR3 has 14 amino acids. Trimming shortened V by 6 bases and J by 5 bases, and 16 bases separated the two germline ends. CDR3 nucleotides: TGTGCCAGCAGTTATACCCACCTCGTGGAGACCCAGTACTTC. Its translation: CASSYTHLVETQYF.

In the case of this clonotype: This may be a read error: a much more frequent sequence differs by one nucleotide. This chain connects TRBV6-1 to TRBJ1-1; D is perhaps TRBD1 (6 bases). The CDR3 is 15 amino acids. Trimming pared 8 bases from V and 6 bases from J, leaving 22 bases between. The germline CDR1 and CDR2 sequences are MNHNS and SASEGT. CDR3 bases: TGTGCCAGCGCCAAACCTATGGACAGAGAACCTGAAGCTTTCTTT. Its translation: CASAKPMDREPEAFF.

Comment on this clonotype: It is unclear where the CDR3 begins or ends on the DNA, so no DNA is shown, and the CDR3 is as TCRdb lists it. The chain joins TRBV15 to TRBJ2-2; TRBD1, the table's D call, lacks a check against the DNA. The CDR3 has 15 amino acids, counting both end residues. Germline V gives CDR1 LNHNV, CDR2 YYDKDF (reference sequence). The chain's CDR3 is CATSCPGTPPGSCFF.

The chain recombines TRBV3-1 with TRBJ1-5; TRBD1 is a possible D gene (5 bases). Germline V gene data show CDR1 as LGHDT and CDR2 as YNNKEL (reference sequence). This CDR3 has 17 residues. V was trimmed by 2 bases and J by 3 bases, leaving 17 bases between them. The CDR3: CASSQQWGGKNNQPQHF. CDR3 DNA sequence: TGTGCCAGCAGCCAACAATGGGGCGGGAAAAACAATCAGCCCCAGCATTTT.